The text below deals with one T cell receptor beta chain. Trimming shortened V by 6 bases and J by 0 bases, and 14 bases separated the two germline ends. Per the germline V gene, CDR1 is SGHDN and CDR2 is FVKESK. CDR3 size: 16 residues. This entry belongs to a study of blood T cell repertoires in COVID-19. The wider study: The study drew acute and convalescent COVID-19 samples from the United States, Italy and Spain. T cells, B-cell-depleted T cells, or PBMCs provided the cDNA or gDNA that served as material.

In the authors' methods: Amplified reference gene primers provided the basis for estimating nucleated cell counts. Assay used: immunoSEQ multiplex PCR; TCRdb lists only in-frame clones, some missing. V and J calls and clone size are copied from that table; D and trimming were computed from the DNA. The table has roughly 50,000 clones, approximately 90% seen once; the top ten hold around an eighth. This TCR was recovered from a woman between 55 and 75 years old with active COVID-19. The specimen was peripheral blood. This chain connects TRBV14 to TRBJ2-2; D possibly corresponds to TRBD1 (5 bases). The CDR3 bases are TGTGCCAGCAGAACTTCCGACAGCCCGAACACCGGGGAGCTGTTTTTT. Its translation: CASRTSDSPNTGELFF.